The present TCR beta chain was sequenced within a study of response to subunit inactivated influenza vaccine. The CDR3 is 15 amino acids. Germline V CDR1 and CDR2: KGHSH, LQKENI. Trimming left V 4 bases short and J 1 base short, with 13 bases between. This clonotype was detected only a few times. TCRdb recomputed calls from the RT-PCR reads with MiXCR, one row per CDR3 protein. The sample has around 530,000 distinct CDR3 sequences; 12% are singletons. The material was PBMCs from blood, obtained on the day of vaccination. The TCR originated in a man aged 50-60 years who received an inactivated influenza vaccine. The rearrangement links TRBV18 to TRBJ1-1; D might be TRBD1 (6 bases). In DNA form, the CDR3 reads TGTGCCAGCTCACGGGGGCTGGCCCAGAACACTGAAGCTTTCTTT. It codes for CASSRGLAQNTEAFF.